These 15 T cell receptor beta chains originate from one sample sequenced in a study of T cells in Graves' hyperthyroidism and ophthalmopathy. Amplified TCR beta CDR3 regions derived from RNA transcripts. HTBI primers were used for first-round RT-PCR of the TCR CDR3. TCRdb ran MiXCR on the multiplex PCR reads and lists one entry per CDR3 protein. Among around 340,000 distinct CDR3 sequences listed, approximately 14% were seen once. The sample taken for sequencing was blood. The receptors originated from a woman in her twenties or thirties with Graves' hyperthyroidism.

This clonotype was detected only once. In this CDR3 the conserved last residue, phenylalanine or tryptophan, is missing, so a read error is likely. The genes are TRBV6-2 or TRBV6-3 and TRBJ1-3; D unresolved. V was shortened by 2 bases and J by 0 bases, with 5 bases between the two germline ends. Germline values: CDR1 MNHEY, CDR2 SVGEGT. CDR3 length: 14 amino acids. Here the CDR3 DNA reads TGTGCCAGCAGTTACCCGGTCTCTGGAAACACCATATATTCT. It specifies CASSYPVSGNTIYS.

There are a few counts of this clonotype. The genes are TRBV13 and TRBJ2-3, with D perhaps matching TRBD1 (6 bases). The germline CDR1 and CDR2 sequences are PRHDT and FYEKMQ (reference sequence). This CDR3 is 14 amino acids long. V was clipped by 4 bases and J by 4 bases, with 12 bases between them. The CDR3 nucleotides read TGTGCCAGCAGCTATGGACAGACACCAGATACGCAGTATTTT. Its protein product is CASSYGQTPDTQYF.

The chain combines TRBV14 with TRBJ1-6; D perhaps matches TRBD1 (5 bases). V lost 2 bases and J 6 bases, leaving 14 bases between the germline ends. Per germline, CDR1 SGHDN and CDR2 FVKESK. This CDR3 has 16 residues. This CDR3 reads CASSQTGLDLNSPLHF. As DNA, the CDR3 is TGTGCCAGCAGCCAAACAGGATTGGACCTTAATTCACCCCTCCACTTT.

This clonotype was picked up a small number of times. The rearrangement joins TRBV12-3 or TRBV12-4 to TRBJ2-2, with 8 bases lining up with TRBD1. The junction had 13 bases not matched to a gene; V was cut back by 8 bases and J by 5 bases. CDR3 length equals 16 residues. This CDR3 is CASFIRGTGGTGELFF. CDR3 sequence (DNA): TGTGCCAGCTTCATACGGGGAACAGGGGGTACCGGGGAGCTGTTTTTT.

This sequence joins TRBV10-3 and TRBJ2-5; 9 bases fit TRBD1. Unmatched junction bases numbered 3, after V lost 5 bases and J lost 2 bases. CDR3 size: 14 residues. The germline CDR1 and CDR2 sequences are ENHRY and SYGVKD. The CDR3 sequence is CAISTGGGQETQYF. CDR3 in DNA: TGTGCCATCAGTACAGGGGGCGGACAAGAGACCCAGTACTTC.

There are many counts of this clonotype. The chain has TRBV14 and TRBJ2-7, with D hard to call. Trimming took 1 base from V and 6 from J, leaving 13 bases between them. This CDR3 comprises 14 residues. Germline lookup yields CDR1 SGHDN and CDR2 FVKESK. CDR3 region: CASSQVEPFGEQYF. CDR3 bases: TGTGCCAGCAGCCAAGTTGAACCCTTCGGCGAGCAGTACTTC.

The J gene is TRBJ2-3, the V gene TRBV10-2; D ambiguous. The germline V and J ends were trimmed by 7 bases and 2 bases, with 16 bases remaining between them. The CDR3 is made up of 15 amino acids. Germline CDR1 WSHSY, CDR2 SAAADI. As DNA, the CDR3 is TGCGCCAGCATGTCTGCGGACGTTGTCACAGATACGCAGTATTTT. Protein product: CASMSADVVTDTQYF.

J is TRBJ2-1 and V is TRBV7-2, with D uncertain. From germline, CDR1 is SGHTA and CDR2 FQGNSA. CDR3 size: 16 residues. V was pared by 1 base and J by 0 bases, with 10 bases between. The CDR3 loop reads CASSLDYLSSYNEQFF. In nucleotides, the CDR3 is TGTGCCAGCAGCTTAGACTACTTGAGCTCCTACAATGAGCAGTTCTTC.

This clonotype was counted at least ten times. The chain combines TRBV5-1 with TRBJ2-3; 9 nucleotides agree with TRBD1. Germline loops: CDR1 SGHRS, CDR2 YFSETQ. Trimming took 4 bases from V and 1 from J; bases not matched to a gene: 4. The CDR3 contains 15 residues. The DNA for the CDR3 is TGCGCCAGCAGCGTACAGGGGGCGCGCACAGATACGCAGTATTTT. It codes for CASSVQGARTDTQYF.

This clonotype was observed many times. DNA of the CDR3: TGTGCCAGCAGCCAAGGGGGGGGACAGGGAAGTCAGCCCCAGCATTTT. Its translation: CASSQGGGQGSQPQHF. The chain combines TRBV3-1 with TRBJ1-5; 9 bases align to TRBD1. From germline, CDR1 is LGHDT and CDR2 YNNKEL (reference sequence). The CDR3 covers 16 residues. V dropped 1 base and J dropped 6; count of bases not matched to a gene: 7.

Many counts were recorded for this clonotype. The chain recombines TRBV13 with TRBJ2-1; 12 bases are shared with TRBD2. V shed 5 bases and J 5 bases; nucleotides not matched to a gene: 13. The CDR3 consists of 18 residues. Germline CDR1 PRHDT, CDR2 FYEKMQ (reference sequence). CDR3 sequence: CASSPEPLTSGRNNEQFF. The CDR3 nucleotides are TGTGCCAGCAGCCCAGAGCCCCTAACTAGCGGGAGGAACAATGAGCAGTTCTTC.

CDR3 region: CASSSSSTGPRISSYNEQFF. CDR3 nucleotides: TGTGCCAGTAGTTCCTCCTCGACAGGGCCCCGGATATCTTCCTACAATGAGCAGTTCTTC. This chain links TRBV19 with TRBJ2-1; TRBD1 aligns across 7 bases. The CDR3 has 20 amino acids. V lost 5 bases, J lost 1 base, and 20 bases stayed unmatched. Per the germline V gene, CDR1 is LNHDA and CDR2 is SQIVND (reference sequence).

This chain connects TRBV18 to TRBJ2-7, with D tentatively TRBD1 or TRBD2 (5 bases each). Germline V gene sequence: CDR1 KGHSH, CDR2 LQKENI. Trimming cost V 0 bases and J 7 bases, with 13 bases left between them. The CDR3 is 14 residues long. As DNA, the CDR3 is TGTGCCAGCTCACCACCGGGACGGCAGGAAGAGCAGTACTTC. It specifies CASSPPGRQEEQYF.

The chain combines TRBV4-2 with TRBJ2-7; D might be TRBD2 (5 bases). With 4 bases removed from V and 0 bases from J, the gap between germline ends came to 13 bases. The CDR3 loop spans 15 amino acids. CDR1 is LGHNA, CDR2 YNFKEQ, per germline. For the CDR3, the DNA is TGTGCCAGCAGCCCGACCGGGGAGAGCTCCTACGAGCAGTACTTC. Protein sequence: CASSPTGESSYEQYF.

The V and J genes are TRBV6-1 and TRBJ2-7; D not certain. The V gene's germline CDR1 is MNHNS and CDR2 SASEGT. Trimming took off 5 bases at V and 1 base at J, with 9 bases between the two ends. CDR3 length: 13 amino acids. CDR3 residues: CASSPTDSYEQYF. CDR3 bases: TGTGCCAGCAGTCCTACAGATTCCTACGAGCAGTACTTC.